The sequence of this TCR beta chain was determined in a study of OX40 agonist ivuxolimab in advanced cancers. Sequencing was performed with immunoSEQ multiplex PCR; in TCRdb, only in-frame clones are kept and a portion is missing. Found here are approximately 70,000 clones, 75% to 95% of them singletons; the top ten hold 0.5% to 0.55%. In germline, CDR1 is SQVTM, CDR2 ANQGSEA. V was cut by 6 bases and J by 0 bases, with 10 bases left in between. The CDR3 covers 13 residues. The chain uses TRBV29-1 and TRBJ2-3; D is undetermined. This TCR was recovered from an adult with an advanced solid tumor such as melanoma, head and neck, liver or kidney cancer. The sample here was CD4+ or CD8+ T cells sorted from blood, taken in a trial of the OX40 agonist ivuxolimab. The CDR3 coding sequence is TGCAGCGTCAACACTTTTAGCACAGATACGCAGTATTTT. Translated: CSVNTFSTDTQYF.